The 8 T cell receptor beta chains in this list originate from one sample, sequenced in a study of technical replicates of blood from several donors. Measured with immunoSEQ multiplex PCR; TCRdb has only the in-frame clones, and not every one. Of around 60,000 clones in the sample, 75% to 90% are singletons; the top ten hold about 4.8%. The sequenced material came from PBMCs. The receptors come from a human donor in good health. Some clones in this sample may be carry-over from other donors' samples.

V and J are TRBV5-4 and TRBJ2-5; 7 bases fit TRBD2. The V and J ends lost 4 bases and 1 base, in that order; junction bases with no gene match: 4. The CDR3 is 14 amino acids. Germline values: CDR1 SGHNT, CDR2 YYREEE (reference sequence). As DNA, the CDR3 is TGTGCCAGCAGCCTCGGGACTACCCAAGAGACCCAGTACTTC. It encodes CASSLGTTQETQYF.

The DNA of the CDR3 is TGTGCCAGCTCACCAGGAAGGAGCGGGAGTAAGGACGAGCAGTACTTC. Encoded protein: CASSPGRSGSKDEQYF. The chain employs TRBV18 and TRBJ2-7, with TRBD2 matching 8 bases. Germline trimming cut 2 bases from V and 5 bases from J; bases unmatched to any gene: 11. The CDR3 totals 16 residues. Germline assignment: CDR1 KGHSH and CDR2 LQKENI.

The CDR3 sequence is CASSPDRVTYQETQYF. DNA of the CDR3: TGTGCCAGCTCACCGGACAGGGTAACGTACCAAGAGACCCAGTACTTC. The chain recombines TRBV18 with TRBJ2-5, with 8 bases aligning to TRBD1. This CDR3 contains 16 residues. Germline values: CDR1 KGHSH, CDR2 LQKENI. Trimming removed 3 bases from V and 0 bases from J; junction bases left unmatched: 6.

The rearrangement links TRBV20-1 to TRBJ2-5, with 7 bases aligning to TRBD2. The germline gives CDR1 DFQATT, CDR2 SNEGSKA (reference sequence). This CDR3 is built from 11 residues. Trimming at V came to 4 bases and at J to 10 bases, leaving 6 bases not matched to a gene. The CDR3 DNA reads TGCAGTGCTAAACTAGCGATGGACCAGTACTTC. Translated, it gives CSAKLAMDQYF.

V and J are TRBV5-1 and TRBJ2-3; TRBD2 might be the D (6 bases). Germline-derived CDR1 and CDR2 are SGHRS and YFSETQ. V was shortened by 4 bases and J by 3 bases, with 18 bases between the two germline ends. CDR3 length: 16 residues. The chain's CDR3 is CASSGSGLAPTDTQYF. The CDR3 DNA sequence: TGCGCCAGCAGCGGGTCGGGGCTAGCGCCTACAGATACGCAGTATTTT. The full variable domain, with the rest looked up from reference TRBV5-1 and TRBJ2-3, is KAGVTQTPRYLIKTRGQQVTLSCSPISGHRSVSWYQQTPGQGLQFLFEYFSETQRNKGNFPGRFSGRQFSNSRSEMNVSTLELGDSALYLCASSGSGLAPTDTQYFGPGTRLTVL.

The chain recombines TRBV2 with TRBJ2-3, with TRBD2 identical over 13 bases. Trimming took 8 bases from V and 7 from J; bases not matched to a gene: 12. The germline V gene has CDR1 SNHLY and CDR2 FYNNEI. The CDR3 has 16 residues. CDR3 loop: CASETSGGPTGYTQYF. In DNA, the CDR3 is TGTGCCAGCGAGACTAGCGGGGGGCCCACTGGTTATACGCAGTATTTT.

This clone was counted between two and nine times. J is TRBJ1-2 and V is TRBV18; 7 bases agree with TRBD1. V gave up 2 bases and J gave up 4 bases; unmatched junction bases: 4. From germline, CDR1 is KGHSH and CDR2 LQKENI. The CDR3 runs to 14 residues. In DNA, the CDR3 is TGTGCCAGCTCACCAGGGACAGTGGGCTATGGCTACACCTTC. It codes for CASSPGTVGYGYTF.

In its sample, this clone was seen a few times. This sequence joins TRBV9 and TRBJ2-1; 9 bases agree with TRBD2. The trim removed 0 bases at V and 2 bases at J, leaving 3 bases unmatched. The CDR3 spans 16 residues. The germline V gene encodes CDR1 SGDLS and CDR2 YYNGEE. The CDR3 nucleotides are TGTGCCAGCAGCGTAGGTAGCGGGGGACCCTACAATGAGCAGTTCTTC. Its protein product is CASSVGSGGPYNEQFF.